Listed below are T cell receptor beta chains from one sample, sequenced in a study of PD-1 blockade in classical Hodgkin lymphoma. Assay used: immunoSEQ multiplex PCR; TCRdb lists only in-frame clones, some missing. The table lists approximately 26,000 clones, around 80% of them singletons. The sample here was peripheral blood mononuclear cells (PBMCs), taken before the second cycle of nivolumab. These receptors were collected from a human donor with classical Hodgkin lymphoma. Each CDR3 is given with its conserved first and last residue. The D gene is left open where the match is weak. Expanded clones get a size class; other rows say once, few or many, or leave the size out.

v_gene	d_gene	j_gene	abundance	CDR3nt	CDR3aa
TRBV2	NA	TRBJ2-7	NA	TGTGCCAGCGCCCTGTACGAGCAGTACTTC	CASALYEQYF
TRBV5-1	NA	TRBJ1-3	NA	TGCGCCAGCAGCGGAGGGCCCCGGGACACCATATATTTT	CASSGGPRDTIYF
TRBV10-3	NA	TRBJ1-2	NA	TGTGCCATCAGGGGGACCACAGATCCGGGCTACACCTTT	CAIRGTTDPGYTF
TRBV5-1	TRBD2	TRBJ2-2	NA	TGCGCCAGCAGCCCGATGGGACTAGCGGGAGGCACCGGGGAGCTGTTTTTT	CASSPMGLAGGTGELFF
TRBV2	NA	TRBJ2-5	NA	TGTGCCAACCGGGACAGGGCGGGAGGAGAGACCCAGTACTTC	CANRDRAGGETQYF
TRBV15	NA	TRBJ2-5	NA	TGTGCCACCAGCAGAGACCTACTTGGGGGGGCCCAGACCCAGTACTTC	CATSRDLLGGAQTQYF
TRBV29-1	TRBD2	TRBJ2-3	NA	TGCAGCGTTCGACTAGCGGATAGCACAGATACGCAGTATTTT	CSVRLADSTDTQYF
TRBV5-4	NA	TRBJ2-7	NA	TGTGCCAGCAGCCCGCAGGGAACAAGATACGAGCAGTACTTC	CASSPQGTRYEQYF
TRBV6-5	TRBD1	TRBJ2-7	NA	TGTGCCAGCAGTTACTCTACGGACAGGGGTAACGAGCAGTACTTC	CASSYSTDRGNEQYF
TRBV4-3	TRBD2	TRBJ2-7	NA	TGCGCCAGCAGCCAAGAATGGACTAGCGGGAACTACGAGCAGTACTTC	CASSQEWTSGNYEQYF
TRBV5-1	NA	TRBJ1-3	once	TGCGCCAGCAGCTTGGCCTGGGGCGGCTCCAACACCATATATTTT	CASSLAWGGSNTIYF
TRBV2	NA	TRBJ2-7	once	TGTGCCAGCAGTCCGCAGGCCGAGCAGTACTTC	CASSPQAEQYF
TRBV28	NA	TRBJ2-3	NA	TGTGCCAGCAGTTTAAGAACAGGGACTAGCACAGATACGCAGTATTTT	CASSLRTGTSTDTQYF
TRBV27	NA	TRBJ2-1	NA	TGCGCCAGCAGTTTATCGGGGGTTGAGCAGTTCTTC	CASSLSGVEQFF
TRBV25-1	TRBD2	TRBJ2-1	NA	TGTGCCAGCAGTGTGGCGGGAGGACTGAATGAGCAGTTCTTC	CASSVAGGLNEQFF
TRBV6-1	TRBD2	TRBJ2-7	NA	TGTGCCAGCAGTGCTGTAGCGGGAGGTCCCTTAGAGCAGTACTTC	CASSAVAGGPLEQYF
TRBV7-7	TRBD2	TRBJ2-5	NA	TGTGCTAGCAGCTTAGTGGGACTAGGGAGGACCCAGTACTTC	CASSLVGLGRTQYF
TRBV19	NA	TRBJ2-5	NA	TGTGCCAGTAGTATCCAGGGCTACCAAGAGACCCAGTACTTC	CASSIQGYQETQYF
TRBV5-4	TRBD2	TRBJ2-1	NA	TGTGCCAGCAGCACGGGGACTAGCGGGTTGGGGAATGAGCAGTTCTTC	CASSTGTSGLGNEQFF
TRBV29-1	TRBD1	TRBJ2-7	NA	TGCAGCGTGGTGGGACAGCTTACCTCCTACGAGCAGTACTTC	CSVVGQLTSYEQYF
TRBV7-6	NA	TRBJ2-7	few	TGTGCCAGCAGCTCCGGGCCGAACTACGAGCAGTACTTC	CASSSGPNYEQYF
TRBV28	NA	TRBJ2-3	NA	TGTGCCAGCACCCTTGGACAAATCACAGATACGCAGTATTTT	CASTLGQITDTQYF
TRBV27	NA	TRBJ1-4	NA	TGTGCCAGCAGTTTTTTGGGGGCCGATGAAAAACTGTTTTTT	CASSFLGADEKLFF
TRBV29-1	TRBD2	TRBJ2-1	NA	TGCAGCGTTGAAGGGGGGACTAGCATTAATGAGCAGTTCTTC	CSVEGGTSINEQFF
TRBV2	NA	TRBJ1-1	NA	TGTGCCAGCAGTGAAGGTCGCAGGTCAGCAACTGAAGCTTTCTTT	CASSEGRRSATEAFF
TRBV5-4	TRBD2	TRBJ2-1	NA	TGTGCCAGCAGCTTCCAGCGGGAGGTCAATGAGCAGTTCTTC	CASSFQREVNEQFF
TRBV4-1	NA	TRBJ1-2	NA	TGCGCCAGCAGCCAATCTGGGTCGGACGGGAACTATGGCTACACCTTC	CASSQSGSDGNYGYTF
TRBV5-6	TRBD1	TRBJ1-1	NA	TGTGCCAGCAGCTTGTGGGACAGACTTAACACTGAAGCTTTCTTT	CASSLWDRLNTEAFF
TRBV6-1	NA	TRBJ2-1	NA	TGTGCCAGCAGGGGAGAGGTTCGCAATGAGCAGTTCTTC	CASRGEVRNEQFF
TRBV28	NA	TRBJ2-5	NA	TGTGCCAGCAGTTTATGGGACAGCCAAGAGACCCAGTACTTC	CASSLWDSQETQYF
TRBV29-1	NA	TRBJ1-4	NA	TGCAGCGCCGGGCCTCTAAAGGGTGAAAAACTGTTTTTT	CSAGPLKGEKLFF
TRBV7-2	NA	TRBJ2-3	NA	TGTGCCAGCAGCTCACCCGTCGTCACAGATACGCAGTATTTT	CASSSPVVTDTQYF
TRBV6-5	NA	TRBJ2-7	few	TGTGCCAGCACCTCTACGATGGGGTACGAGCAGTACTTC	CASTSTMGYEQYF
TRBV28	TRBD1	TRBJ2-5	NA	TGTGCCACTAAAGAGACAGGGGGCCGGGAGACCCAGTACTTC	CATKETGGRETQYF
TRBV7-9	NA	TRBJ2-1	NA	TGTGCCAGCAGCATCGTAGGGGCCGATGAGCAGTTCTTC	CASSIVGADEQFF
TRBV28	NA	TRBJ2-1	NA	TGTGCCAGCAGTTTTGGAAGGGAGAAGCAGTTCTTC	CASSFGREKQFF
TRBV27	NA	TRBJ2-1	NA	TGTGCCAGCAGTAGGACGGGTGGTCGTTATGAGCAGTTCTTC	CASSRTGGRYEQFF
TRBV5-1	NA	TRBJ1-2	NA	TGCGCCAGCAGCTTGGGTGCCCTAGCTAACTATGGCTACACCTTC	CASSLGALANYGYTF
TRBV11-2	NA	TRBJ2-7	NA	TGTGCCAGCAGCTTTATTTCCGACTACGAGCAGTACTTC	CASSFISDYEQYF
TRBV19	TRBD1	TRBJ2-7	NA	TGTGCCAGTAGTATCTTTCTCGGGACAGGGGGCTACGAGCAGTACTTC	CASSIFLGTGGYEQYF
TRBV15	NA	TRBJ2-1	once	TGTGCCACCAGCAGAGATGTCGGCGGTGAGCAGTTCTTC	CATSRDVGGEQFF
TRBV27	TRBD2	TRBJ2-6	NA	TGTGCCAGCAGTAGCCCCTCGGGGGGAGATGGGGCCAACGTCCTGACTTTC	CASSSPSGGDGANVLTF
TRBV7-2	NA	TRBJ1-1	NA	TGTGCCAGCAGCTTTTTGGGTCGACAGTCAGGAGAAGCTTTCTTT	CASSFLGRQSGEAFF
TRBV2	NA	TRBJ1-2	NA	TGTGCCAGCAGTGAACGGCTTACATCACCGGAAGGCTACACCTTC	CASSERLTSPEGYTF